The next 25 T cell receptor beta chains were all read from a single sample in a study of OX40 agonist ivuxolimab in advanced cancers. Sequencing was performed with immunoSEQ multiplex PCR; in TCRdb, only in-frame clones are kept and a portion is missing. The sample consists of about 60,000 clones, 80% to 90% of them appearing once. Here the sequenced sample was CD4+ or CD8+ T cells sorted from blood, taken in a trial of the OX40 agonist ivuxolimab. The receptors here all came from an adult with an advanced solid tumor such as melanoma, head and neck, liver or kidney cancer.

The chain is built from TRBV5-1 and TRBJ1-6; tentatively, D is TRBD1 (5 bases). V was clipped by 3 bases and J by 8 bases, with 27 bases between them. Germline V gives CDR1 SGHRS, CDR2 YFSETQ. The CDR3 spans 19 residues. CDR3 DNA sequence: TGCGCCAGCAGCTACAGCCCGGCCCAGGCGGGACGTAAAGATTCACCCCTCCACTTT. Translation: CASSYSPAQAGRKDSPLHF.

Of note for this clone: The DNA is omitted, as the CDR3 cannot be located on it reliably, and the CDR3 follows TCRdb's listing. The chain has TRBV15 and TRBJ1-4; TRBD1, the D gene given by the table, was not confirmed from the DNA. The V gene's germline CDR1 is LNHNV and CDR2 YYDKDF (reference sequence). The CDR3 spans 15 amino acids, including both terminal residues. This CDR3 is CATSRPGQGRKNCFF.

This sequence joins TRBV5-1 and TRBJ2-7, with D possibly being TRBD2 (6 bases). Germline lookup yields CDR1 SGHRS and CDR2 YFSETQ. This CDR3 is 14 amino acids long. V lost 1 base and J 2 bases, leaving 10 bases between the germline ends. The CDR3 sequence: CASSLNAGTYEQYF. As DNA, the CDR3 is TGCGCCAGCAGCTTGAATGCGGGAACCTACGAGCAGTACTTC.

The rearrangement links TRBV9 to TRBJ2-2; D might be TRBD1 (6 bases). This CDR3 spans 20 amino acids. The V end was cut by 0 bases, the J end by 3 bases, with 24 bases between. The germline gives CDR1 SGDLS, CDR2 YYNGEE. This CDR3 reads CASSVVRRFVRDKHTGELFF. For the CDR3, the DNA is TGTGCCAGCAGCGTAGTGAGGAGATTTGTTAGGGACAAACACACCGGGGAGCTGTTTTTT.

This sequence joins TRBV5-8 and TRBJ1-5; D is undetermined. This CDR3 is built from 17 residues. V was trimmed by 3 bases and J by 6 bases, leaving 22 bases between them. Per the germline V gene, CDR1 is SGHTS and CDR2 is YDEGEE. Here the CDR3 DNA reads TGTGCCAGCAGCTCCCCCATCGGGTGGCAGGACGGTCAGCCCCAGCATTTT. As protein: CASSSPIGWQDGQPQHF.

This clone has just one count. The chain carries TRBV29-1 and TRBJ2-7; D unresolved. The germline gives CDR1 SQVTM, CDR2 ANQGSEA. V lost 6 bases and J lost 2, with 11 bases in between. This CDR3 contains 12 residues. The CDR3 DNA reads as TGCAGCGTGTGGACGGTGGCCTACGAGCAGTACTTC. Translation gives CSVWTVAYEQYF.

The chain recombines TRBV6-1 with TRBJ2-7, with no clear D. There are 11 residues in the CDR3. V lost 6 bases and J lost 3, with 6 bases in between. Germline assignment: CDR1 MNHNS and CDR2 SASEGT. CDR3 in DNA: TGTGCCAGCAGCTTCAACTACGAGCAGTACTTC. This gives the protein CASSFNYEQYF.

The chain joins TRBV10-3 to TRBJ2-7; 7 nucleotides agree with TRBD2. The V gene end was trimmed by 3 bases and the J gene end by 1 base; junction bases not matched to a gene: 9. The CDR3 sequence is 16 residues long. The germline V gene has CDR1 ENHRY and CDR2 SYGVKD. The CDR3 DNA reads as TGTGCCATCAGTGAAGGGAGGGCAGGTTCATCCTACGAGCAGTACTTC. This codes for CAISEGRAGSSYEQYF.

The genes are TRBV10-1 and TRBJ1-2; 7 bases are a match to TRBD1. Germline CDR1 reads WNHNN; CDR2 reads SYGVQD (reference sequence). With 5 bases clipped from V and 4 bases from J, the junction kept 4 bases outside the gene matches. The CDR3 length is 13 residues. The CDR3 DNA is TGCGCCAGCAGTTTGGACAGGCGCTATGGCTACACCTTC. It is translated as CASSLDRRYGYTF.

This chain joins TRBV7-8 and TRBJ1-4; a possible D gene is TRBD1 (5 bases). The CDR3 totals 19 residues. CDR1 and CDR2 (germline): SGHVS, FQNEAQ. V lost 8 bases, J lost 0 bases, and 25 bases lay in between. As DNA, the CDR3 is TGTGCCAGCGGAGCTAGCAGGGTTTTCGGCCGCACAACTAATGAAAAACTGTTTTTT. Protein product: CASGASRVFGRTTNEKLFF.

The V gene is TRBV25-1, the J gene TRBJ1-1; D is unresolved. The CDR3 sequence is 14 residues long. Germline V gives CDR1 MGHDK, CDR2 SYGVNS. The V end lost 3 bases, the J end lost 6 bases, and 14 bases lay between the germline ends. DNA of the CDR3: TGTGCCAGCAGTGATAGTTGGGAAGGGTCTGAAGCTTTCTTT. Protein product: CASSDSWEGSEAFF. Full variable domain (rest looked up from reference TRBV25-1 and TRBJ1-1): EADIYQTPRYLVIGTGKKITLECSQTMGHDKMYWYQQDPGMELHLIHYSYGVNSTEKGDLSSESTVSRIRTEHFPLTLESARPSHTSQYLCASSDSWEGSEAFFGQGTRLTVV.

This chain's CDR3 is CASSSLAGGVETQYF. CDR3 DNA sequence: TGTGCCAGCAGCAGTTTAGCGGGGGGAGTGGAGACCCAGTACTTC. The J gene is TRBJ2-5, the V gene TRBV7-2; 10 bases map to TRBD2. CDR1 is SGHTA, CDR2 FQGNSA, per germline. V shed 5 bases and J 5 bases; nucleotides not matched to a gene: 8. CDR3 length: 15 amino acids. Based on the CDR3 plus reference TRBV7-2 and TRBJ2-5, the full variable domain is GAGVSQSPSNKVTEKGKDVELRCDPISGHTALYWYRQSLGQGLEFLIYFQGNSAPDKSGLPSDRFSAERTGGSVSTLTIQRTQQEDSAVYLCASSSLAGGVETQYFGPGTRLLVL.

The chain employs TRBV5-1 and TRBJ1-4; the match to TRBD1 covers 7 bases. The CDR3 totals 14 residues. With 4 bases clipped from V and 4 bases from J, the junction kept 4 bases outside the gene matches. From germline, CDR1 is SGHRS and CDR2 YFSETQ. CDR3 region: CASSQQGNNEKLFF. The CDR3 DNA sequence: TGCGCCAGCAGCCAACAGGGGAATAATGAAAAACTGTTTTTT.

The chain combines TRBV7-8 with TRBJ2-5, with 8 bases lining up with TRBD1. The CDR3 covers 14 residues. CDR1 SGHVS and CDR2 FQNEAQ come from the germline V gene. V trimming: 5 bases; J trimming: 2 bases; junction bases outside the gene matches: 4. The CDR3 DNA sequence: TGTGCCAGCAGCCTAGACAGGGGACAAGAGACCCAGTACTTC. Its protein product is CASSLDRGQETQYF. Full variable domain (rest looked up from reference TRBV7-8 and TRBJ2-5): GAGVSQSPRYKVAKRGQDVALRCDPISGHVSLFWYQQALGQGPEFLTYFQNEAQLDKSGLPSDRFFAERPEGSVSTLKIQRTQQEDSAVYLCASSLDRGQETQYFGPGTRLLVL.

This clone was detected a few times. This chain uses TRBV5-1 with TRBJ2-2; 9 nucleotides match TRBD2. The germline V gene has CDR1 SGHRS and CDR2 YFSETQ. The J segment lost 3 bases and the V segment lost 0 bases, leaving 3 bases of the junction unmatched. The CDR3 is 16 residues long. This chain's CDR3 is CASSLVSGGDTGELFF. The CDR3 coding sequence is TGCGCCAGCAGCTTGGTTAGCGGGGGTGACACCGGGGAGCTGTTTTTT.

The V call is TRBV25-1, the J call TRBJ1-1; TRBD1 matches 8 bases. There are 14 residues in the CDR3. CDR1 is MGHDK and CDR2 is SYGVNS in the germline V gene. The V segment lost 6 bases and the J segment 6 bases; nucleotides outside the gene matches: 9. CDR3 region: CASRETGVRAEAFF. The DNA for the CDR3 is TGTGCCAGCAGGGAGACAGGGGTCAGGGCTGAAGCTTTCTTT.

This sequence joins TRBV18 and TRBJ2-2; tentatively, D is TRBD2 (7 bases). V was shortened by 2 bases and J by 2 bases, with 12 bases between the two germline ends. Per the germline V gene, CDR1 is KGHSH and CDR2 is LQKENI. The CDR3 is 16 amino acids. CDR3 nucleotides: TGTGCCAGCTCACCAAACGGGGGGCGAAACACCGGGGAGCTGTTTTTT. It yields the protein CASSPNGGRNTGELFF. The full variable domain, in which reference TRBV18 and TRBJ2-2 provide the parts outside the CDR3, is NAGVMQNPRHLVRRRGQEARLRCSPMKGHSHVYWYRQLPEEGLKFMVYLQKENIIDESGMPKERFSAEFPKEGPSILRIQQVVRGDSAAYFCASSPNGGRNTGELFFGEGSRLTVL.

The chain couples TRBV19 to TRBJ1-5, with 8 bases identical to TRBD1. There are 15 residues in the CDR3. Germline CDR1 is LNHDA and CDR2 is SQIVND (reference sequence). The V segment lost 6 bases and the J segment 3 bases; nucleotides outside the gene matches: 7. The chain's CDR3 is CASSQTGVDNQPQHF. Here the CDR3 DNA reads TGTGCCAGTAGCCAGACAGGGGTGGACAATCAGCCCCAGCATTTT.

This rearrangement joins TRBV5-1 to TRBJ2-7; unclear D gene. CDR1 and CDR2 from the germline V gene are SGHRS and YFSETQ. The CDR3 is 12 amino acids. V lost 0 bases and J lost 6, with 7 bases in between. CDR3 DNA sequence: TGCGCCAGCAGCTTGGACGACACCGAGCAGTACTTC. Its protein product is CASSLDDTEQYF.

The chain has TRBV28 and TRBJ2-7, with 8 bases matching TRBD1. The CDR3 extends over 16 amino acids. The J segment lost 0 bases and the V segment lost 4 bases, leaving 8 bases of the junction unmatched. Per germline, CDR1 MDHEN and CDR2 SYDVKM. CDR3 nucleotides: TGTGCCAGCAGTTCACAGGGACAGGCCTACTCCTACGAGCAGTACTTC. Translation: CASSSQGQAYSYEQYF.

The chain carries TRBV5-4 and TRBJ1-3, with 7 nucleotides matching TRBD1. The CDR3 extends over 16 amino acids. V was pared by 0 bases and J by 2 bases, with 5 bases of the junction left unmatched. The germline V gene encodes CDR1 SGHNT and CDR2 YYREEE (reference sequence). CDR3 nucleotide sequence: TGTGCCAGCAGCTTGGGACAGGGAAGCCCTGGAAACACCATATATTTT. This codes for CASSLGQGSPGNTIYF.

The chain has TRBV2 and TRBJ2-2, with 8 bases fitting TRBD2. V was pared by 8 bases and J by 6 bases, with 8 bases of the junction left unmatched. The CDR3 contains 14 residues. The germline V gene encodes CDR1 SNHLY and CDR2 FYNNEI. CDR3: CASLTGTRAGELFF. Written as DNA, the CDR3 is TGTGCCAGCCTAACCGGGACTAGAGCCGGGGAGCTGTTTTTT.

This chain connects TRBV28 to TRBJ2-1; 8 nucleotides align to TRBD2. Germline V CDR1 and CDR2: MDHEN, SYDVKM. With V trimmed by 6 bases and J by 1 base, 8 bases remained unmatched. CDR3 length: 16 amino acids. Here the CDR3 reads CASSSPGLESYNEQFF. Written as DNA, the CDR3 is TGTGCCAGCAGCTCACCGGGACTAGAGTCCTACAATGAGCAGTTCTTC.

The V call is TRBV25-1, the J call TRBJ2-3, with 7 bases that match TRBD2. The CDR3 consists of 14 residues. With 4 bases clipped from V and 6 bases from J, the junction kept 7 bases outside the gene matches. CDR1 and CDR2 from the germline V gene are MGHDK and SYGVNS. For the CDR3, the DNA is TGTGCCAGCAGTGTTTGGCGGGAGAGGGATACGCAGTATTTT. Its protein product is CASSVWRERDTQYF.

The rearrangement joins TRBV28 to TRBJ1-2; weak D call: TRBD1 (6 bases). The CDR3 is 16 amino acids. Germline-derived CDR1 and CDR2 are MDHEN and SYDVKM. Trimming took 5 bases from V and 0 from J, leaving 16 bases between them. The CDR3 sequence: CASSPGGQLANYGYTF. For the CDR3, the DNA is TGTGCCAGCAGTCCAGGCGGACAGTTAGCTAACTATGGCTACACCTTC.